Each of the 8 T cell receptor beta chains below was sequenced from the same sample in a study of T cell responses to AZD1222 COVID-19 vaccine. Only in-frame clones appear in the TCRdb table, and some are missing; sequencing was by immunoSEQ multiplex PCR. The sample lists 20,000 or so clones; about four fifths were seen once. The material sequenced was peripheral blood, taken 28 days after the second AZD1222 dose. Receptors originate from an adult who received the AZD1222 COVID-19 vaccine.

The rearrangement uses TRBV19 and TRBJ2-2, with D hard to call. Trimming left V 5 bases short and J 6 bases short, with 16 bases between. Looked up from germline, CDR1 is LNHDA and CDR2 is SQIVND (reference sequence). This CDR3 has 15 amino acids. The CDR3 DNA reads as TGTGCCAGTAGTTCACACGTAAACATCGCCGGGGAGCTGTTTTTT. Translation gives CASSSHVNIAGELFF.

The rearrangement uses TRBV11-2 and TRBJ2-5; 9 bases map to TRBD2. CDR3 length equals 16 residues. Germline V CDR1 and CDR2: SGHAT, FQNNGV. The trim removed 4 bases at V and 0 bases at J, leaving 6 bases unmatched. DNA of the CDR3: TGTGCCAGCAGCTCTCTAGCGGGGAATTACCAAGAGACCCAGTACTTC. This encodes CASSSLAGNYQETQYF.

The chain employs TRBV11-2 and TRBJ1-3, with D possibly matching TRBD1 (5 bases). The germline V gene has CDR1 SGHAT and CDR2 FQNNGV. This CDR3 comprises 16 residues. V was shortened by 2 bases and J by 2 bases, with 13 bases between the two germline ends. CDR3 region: CASSLMRGRTGNTIYF. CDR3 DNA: TGTGCCAGCAGCTTAATGCGGGGCAGGACTGGAAACACCATATATTTT.

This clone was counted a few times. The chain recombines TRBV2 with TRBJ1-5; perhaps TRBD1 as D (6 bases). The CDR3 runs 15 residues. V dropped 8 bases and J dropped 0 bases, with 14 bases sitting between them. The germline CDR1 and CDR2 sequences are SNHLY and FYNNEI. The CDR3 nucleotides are TGTGCCAGCGGACGGGACAAGAATAGCAATCAGCCCCAGCATTTT. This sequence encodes CASGRDKNSNQPQHF.

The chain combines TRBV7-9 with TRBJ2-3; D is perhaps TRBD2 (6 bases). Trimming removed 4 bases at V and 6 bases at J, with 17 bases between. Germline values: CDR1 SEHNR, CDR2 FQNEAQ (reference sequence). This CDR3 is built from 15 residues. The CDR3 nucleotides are TGTGCCAGCAGCTCGCAAGGGAGGTGGGCGGATACGCAGTATTTT. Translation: CASSSQGRWADTQYF.

This CDR3 reads CASSHGDRNTEAFF. CDR3 DNA sequence: TGTGCCAGCAGCCACGGAGACAGGAACACTGAAGCTTTCTTT. The chain uses TRBV3-1 (or the pseudogene TRBV3-2) and TRBJ1-1, with D possibly TRBD1 on 5 matching bases. V was shortened by 3 bases and J by 1 base, with 9 bases between the two germline ends. The CDR3 consists of 14 residues. Germline V gene data show CDR1 as LGHDT and CDR2 as YNNKEL (reference sequence).

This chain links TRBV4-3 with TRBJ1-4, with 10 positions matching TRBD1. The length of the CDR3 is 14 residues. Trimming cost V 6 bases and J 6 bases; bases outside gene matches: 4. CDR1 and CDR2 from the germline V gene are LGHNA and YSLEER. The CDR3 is CASRRGTGDEKLFF. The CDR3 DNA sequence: TGCGCCAGCAGAAGGGGGACAGGGGATGAAAAACTGTTTTTT.

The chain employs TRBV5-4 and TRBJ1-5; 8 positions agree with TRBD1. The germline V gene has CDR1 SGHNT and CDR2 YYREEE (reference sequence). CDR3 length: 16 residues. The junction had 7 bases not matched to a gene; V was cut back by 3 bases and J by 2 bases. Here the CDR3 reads CASSSGPGQGNQPQHF. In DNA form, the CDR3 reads TGTGCCAGCAGCTCGGGACCGGGACAGGGCAATCAGCCCCAGCATTTT.